This T cell receptor (beta chain) was identified in a study of T-cell reconstitution after alpha-beta-depleted transplantation in children. A TCRbeta library incorporating unique molecular identifiers was prepared. Using its own MiXCR run on the PCR reads, TCRdb lists one record per CDR3 protein. This sample has about 350,000 distinct CDR3 sequences; around 15% occur once, and the top ten carry about 41%. The TCR was taken from a male patient aged 2 to 10 who had a stem cell transplant for acute lymphoblastic leukemia, so the T cells may come from the graft donor. Source: PBMCs, mostly from graft donor cells, taken 360 days after TCRalphabeta/CD19-depleted stem cell transplant.

The CDR3 is CASSLTQGGQPEQFF. In DNA form, the CDR3 reads TGTGCCAGCAGTTTAACCCAAGGTGGACAGCCCGAGCAGTTCTTC. This chain links TRBV12-3 or TRBV12-4 with TRBJ2-1; a weak D match, TRBD1 (6 bases). V was pared by 2 bases and J by 10 bases, with 18 bases between. The CDR3 has 15 residues.